This TCR beta chain derives from a study of Graves' ophthalmopathy and Graves' hyperthyroidism. Background on the study: The blood sample was drawn at first diagnosis and before any treatment.

PBMCs originated in about 9.8 ml of fresh peripheral blood. Looked up from germline, CDR1 is MNHEY and CDR2 is SVGEGT. V lost 8 bases to trimming and J lost 5 bases; unmatched junction nucleotides: 4. This CDR3 is built from 12 residues. A single count supports this clonotype. Its antigen is as yet unknown. This is likely a read error, given that the CDR3 carries no conserved phenylalanine or tryptophan at its end. The study, taken as a whole, reports: Most clonotypes expanded in thyroid above 0.001 frequency were present in blood too. Progression of ophthalmopathy was predicted by the model with around 68% sensitivity and roughly 73% specificity.

The sequenced template was RNA, covering the TCR beta CDR3 region. HTBI primers served in a first-round RT-PCR, which a second-round multiplex PCR followed. TCRdb recomputed calls from the multiplex PCR reads with MiXCR, one row per CDR3 protein. The sample has fewer than 350,000 distinct CDR3 sequences; roughly 17% are singletons. Sequencing was performed on peripheral blood. V is TRBV6-2 or TRBV6-3 and J is TRBJ1-1, with 8 bases aligning to TRBD1. This TCR was sampled from an adult man with Graves' ophthalmopathy. This CDR3 is CASDRGGTEAFY. DNA of the CDR3: TGTGCCAGCGACAGGGGAGGGACTGAAGCTTTCTAT.